This TCR beta chain was retrieved from a study of PD-L1 blockade in urothelial cancer. As for the study in general: In about 2014, patients got going on atezolizumab, taking 1,200 mg intravenously every 3 weeks. Reported median T cell count for blood samples was some 140,000. General study results and limits: Pretreatment TCR clonality in blood, when below the median, was predictive of better survival.

The time point was: pretreatment peripheral blood. Samples were collected from each patient before treatment and during treatment. Each patient gave between 1 and 8 of them in total. The method was immunoSEQ multiplex PCR; TCRdb's version includes in-frame clones alone and lacks a portion of them. The profile shows approximately 94,000 clones, around 87% of them singletons. Germline CDR1 reads MDHEN; CDR2 reads SYDVKM. The CDR3 consists of 14 residues. With 4 bases clipped from V and 5 bases from J, the junction kept 5 bases outside the gene matches. Worth noting for this clone: Antigen unknown.

The specimen comprised PBMCs, sampled around atezolizumab (anti-PD-L1) treatment. The TCR sequence derives from a man aged 55 to 69 with urothelial cancer. The V gene is TRBV28, the J gene TRBJ1-2; the match to TRBD1 covers 9 bases. CDR3 loop: CASSYNRGPYGYTF. The CDR3 nucleotides are TGTGCCAGCAGTTATAACAGGGGGCCTTATGGCTACACCTTC.